The present T cell receptor beta chain was sequenced within a study of CD8 T cells in Susac syndrome. Sequencing of TCR beta was performed on blood CD8+ T cells and on blood CD4+ T cells. The CD8+ and CD4+ T cells were negatively isolated, with the TEMRA cells enriched by FACS. Reverse transcription of about 0.5 to 1 ug RNA used random hexamers. Coverage of TCR beta CDR3 amplification by immunoSEQ multiplex PCR extended to 54 Vbeta and 13 Jbeta. TCRdb itself ran the immunoSEQ multiplex PCR reads through MiXCR, one entry per CDR3 protein. Of about 280,000 distinct CDR3 sequences in the sample, roughly 85% were seen once. Study findings and constraints: The study recognized that the number of individuals in its TCR sequencing and HLA analysis was relatively small.

With respect to this clonotype: Its antigen is not identified.

V was pared by 5 bases and J by 5 bases, with 7 bases of the junction left unmatched. The CDR3 is made up of 15 amino acids. CDR1 is SGHTA, CDR2 FQGNSA, per germline. This clonotype was obtained from a human donor with multiple sclerosis. The rearrangement links TRBV7-2 to TRBJ2-3; 10 positions agree with TRBD2. The material sequenced was CD8+ T cells from PBMCs. CDR3 sequence reads: CASSTSGRAEDTQYF. The CDR3 DNA sequence: TGTGCCAGCAGCACCAGCGGGAGGGCCGAAGATACGCAGTATTTT.